Below, 2 T cell receptor beta chains from the same sample are listed, as sequenced in a study of blood T cell repertoires in COVID-19. The repertoire was sequenced with immunoSEQ multiplex PCR; TCRdb's copy has only in-frame clones and lacks some. The table has 100,000 or so clones, roughly 85% seen once. The sample was peripheral blood. The receptors derive from a man in his 60s with acute or convalescent COVID-19.

The V gene is TRBV7-2, the J gene TRBJ2-2, with 9 bases matching TRBD2. The V gene end was trimmed by 5 bases and the J gene end by 1 base; junction bases not matched to a gene: 8. Germline CDR1 reads SGHTA; CDR2 reads FQGNSA. This CDR3 comprises 17 residues. The CDR3: CASSPLRAGGNTGELFF. CDR3 nucleotide sequence: TGTGCCAGCAGCCCCCTGAGAGCGGGGGGGAACACCGGGGAGCTGTTTTTT.

The chain has TRBV7-2 and TRBJ2-5; unclear D gene. The germline gives CDR1 SGHTA, CDR2 FQGNSA. This CDR3 comprises 14 residues. Trimming took 0 bases from V and 1 from J, leaving 6 bases between them. The CDR3 here is CASSLADIQETQYF. For the CDR3, the DNA is TGTGCCAGCAGCTTAGCCGACATCCAAGAGACCCAGTACTTC.